This is a list of T cell receptor beta chains from one sample in a study of blood T cell repertoires in COVID-19. Data came from immunoSEQ multiplex PCR; TCRdb stores just in-frame clones and leaves some out. The data contain about 50,000 clones, approximately 80% of them singletons. The material sequenced was peripheral blood. The receptors were gathered from a man aged 70 or older with active or convalescent COVID-19. Each CDR3 is given with its conserved first and last residue. The D gene is left open where the match is weak. Rows give clone size only sometimes, using once, few, many, or a class for an expanded clone.

abundance,d_gene,v_gene,j_gene,CDR3nt,CDR3aa
.,TRBD2,TRBV7-6,TRBJ2-1,TGTGCCAGCAGCCCTACCGGACTAGCGGGGGGCCACAATGAGCAGTTCTTC,CASSPTGLAGGHNEQFF
once,TRBD1,TRBV25-1,TRBJ1-2,TGTGCCAGCAGTCCCGTGGGACAGGGGAAGGACTATGGCTACACCTTC,CASSPVGQGKDYGYTF
.,TRBD1,TRBV5-1,TRBJ2-5,TGCGCCAGCAGCTTGGCCACGGGACAGCAAGAGACCCAGTACTTC,CASSLATGQQETQYF
.,TRBD1,TRBV29-1,TRBJ1-1,TGCAGCGTGGAAGGGACAGGGGGGAACACTGAAGCTTTCTTT,CSVEGTGGNTEAFF
.,TRBD1,TRBV5-1,TRBJ2-5,TGCGCCAGCAGCTTCAAGGGGGCCCAAGAGACCCAGTACTTC,CASSFKGAQETQYF
.,TRBD1,TRBV7-9,TRBJ1-4,TGTGCCAGCAGCTTCGCCGGGACAGGGAGTGAAAAACTGTTTTTT,CASSFAGTGSEKLFF
.,TRBD1,TRBV29-1,TRBJ1-2,TGCAGCGCTGGGGACAGTTACTATGGCTACACCTTC,CSAGDSYYGYTF
.,TRBD1,TRBV6-2/TRBV6-3,TRBJ2-1,TGTGCCAGCAGTTATCTCTTAGACAGGGGTCAGGTCAATGAGCAGTTCTTC,CASSYLLDRGQVNEQFF
.,.,TRBV19,TRBJ1-5,TGTGCCAGTAGTATAGATGGTCGGGTGGTTGATCAGCCCCAGCATTTT,CASSIDGRVVDQPQHF
.,.,TRBV18,TRBJ1-5,TGTGCCAGCTCACCAGGCGCGGGGGAAGGAGCCCAGCATTTT,CASSPGAGEGAQHF
.,.,TRBV11-3,TRBJ1-1,TGTGCCAGCAGCTTAGTTTATACAGGCCGAGATAAAGCTGAAGCTTTCTTT,CASSLVYTGRDKAEAFF
few,TRBD2,TRBV9,TRBJ2-7,TGTGCCAGCAGCCCCCGTGGCGGGGGCGAGCAGTACTTC,CASSPRGGGEQYF
.,TRBD1,TRBV5-6,TRBJ2-7,TGTGCCAGCAGCCCGACGACAGGGTACGAGCAGTACTTC,CASSPTTGYEQYF
few,.,TRBV15,TRBJ1-2,TGTGCCACCAGCTACCGGCAGGGATATGGCTACACCTTC,CATSYRQGYGYTF
.,.,TRBV27,TRBJ2-3,TGTGCCAGCAGTCTCCCCCCTAGCACAGATACGCAGTATTTT,CASSLPPSTDTQYF
few,.,TRBV6-6,TRBJ1-2,TGTGCCAGCAGTCCACAGGACGGCTACACCTTC,CASSPQDGYTF
medium-sized,TRBD1,TRBV29-1,TRBJ2-5,TGCAGCTCCACCGGGGACAGGGGTGGGGAGACCCAGTACTTC,CSSTGDRGGETQYF
.,TRBD1,TRBV9,TRBJ2-5,TGTGCCAGCAGCGTATGGGGACAGCACGGGGAGACCCAGTACTTC,CASSVWGQHGETQYF
once,.,TRBV11-3,TRBJ2-1,TGTGCCAGCAACGGACGACAGGGGGAGAGCGGGAGCTCCTACAATGAGCAGTTCTTC,CASNGRQGESGSSYNEQFF
.,TRBD1,TRBV7-3,TRBJ2-7,TGTGCCAGCAGCTTATATACAGGGGACAGCTACGAGCAGTACTTC,CASSLYTGDSYEQYF
.,TRBD2,TRBV7-2,TRBJ2-5,TGTGCCTCCAGGGACGCGGGGGGGCCGAAGACCCAGTACTTC,CASRDAGGPKTQYF
.,.,TRBV19,TRBJ1-1,TGTGCCAGTAGTATAGAAAGGGGAACTGAAGCTTTCTTT,CASSIERGTEAFF
.,.,TRBV27,TRBJ2-3,TGTGCCAGCAGTTTCTGGCAGAGCACAGATACGCAGTATTTT,CASSFWQSTDTQYF
once,TRBD2,TRBV10-3,TRBJ2-2,TGTGCCATCAGTGAGACCTCGGGGGGCGGGGAGCTGTTTTTT,CAISETSGGGELFF
.,.,TRBV6-5,TRBJ2-7,TGTGCCAGCAGTTACTCGTTGACTCCGGGGGTATTCGAGCAGTACTTC,CASSYSLTPGVFEQYF
once,TRBD2,TRBV2,TRBJ2-7,TGTGCCAGCAGTGGTCCACTAGCGGGGGGTTCCTACGAGCAGTACTTC,CASSGPLAGGSYEQYF
.,TRBD1,TRBV6-5,TRBJ1-4,TGTGCCAGCGGGGACAGGGGGGAAAAACTGTTTTTT,CASGDRGEKLFF
.,.,TRBV19,TRBJ1-1,TGTGCCAGTAGAGCGGCGGGTGGGCGGAACACTGAAGCTTTCTTT,CASRAAGGRNTEAFF
.,TRBD2,TRBV11-3,TRBJ2-1,TGTGCCAGCAGCCAACGGACTAGCGGGGTGCAGTTCTTC,CASSQRTSGVQFF
.,.,TRBV11-3,TRBJ2-5,TGTGCCAGCAGCCTTCAAGAGACCCAGTACTTC,CASSLQETQYF
.,.,TRBV7-2,TRBJ2-1,TGTGCCAGCAGCTTTTACAGGGGAGGCAATGAGCAGTTCTTC,CASSFYRGGNEQFF
.,TRBD2,TRBV7-3,TRBJ2-1,TGTGCCAGCAGCTTGCGGGGGGGTGAGCAGTTCTTC,CASSLRGGEQFF
.,TRBD1,TRBV28,TRBJ1-2,TGTGCCAGCAGTTTGCAGGGGGCCCGATCTTATGGCTACACCTTC,CASSLQGARSYGYTF
.,TRBD2,TRBV7-2,TRBJ2-5,TGTGCCAGCAGCCGGGGACTAGCGGGGGGTCGAGAGACCCAGTACTTC,CASSRGLAGGRETQYF
.,.,TRBV10-3,TRBJ1-2,TGTGCCATCAGTGATAAGGGGGGGCGAACTAACTATGGCTACACCTTC,CAISDKGGRTNYGYTF
.,TRBD1,TRBV19,TRBJ2-7,TGTGCCAGTACCCGGACAGGAGTATCCTACGAGCAGTACTTC,CASTRTGVSYEQYF
.,.,TRBV4-3,TRBJ1-5,TGCGCCAGCAGCCAAGATTTCCTGAGCAATCAGCCCCAGCATTTT,CASSQDFLSNQPQHF
.,.,TRBV2,TRBJ1-6,TGTGCCAGCAGGGAGACAGTTTATAATTCACCCCTCCACTTT,CASRETVYNSPLHF
.,.,TRBV7-8,TRBJ2-2,TGTGCCAGCAGCTTAGTGCGAAACACTAACGGGGAGCTGTTTTTT,CASSLVRNTNGELFF
once,.,TRBV5-1,TRBJ2-7,TGCGCCAGCAGCCCCCCGGGACATACCTCCTACGAGCAGTACTTC,CASSPPGHTSYEQYF
.,.,TRBV12-3/TRBV12-4,TRBJ1-1,TGTGCCAGCACCGCAGGGTCTGCCACTGAAGCTTTCTTT,CASTAGSATEAFF
.,.,TRBV21-1,TRBJ2-7,TGTGCCAGCAGCAAAGACAAAGGCAGGGGGGACGAGCAGTACTTC,CASSKDKGRGDEQYF
.,.,TRBV2,TRBJ2-1,TGTGCCAGCAGTCAGGACTACTCAAGCTACAATGAGCAGTTCTTC,CASSQDYSSYNEQFF
.,.,TRBV7-2,TRBJ2-5,TGTGCCAGCAGCTTGGGGGGTCGCGAGACCCAGTACTTC,CASSLGGRETQYF
few,TRBD2,TRBV4-1,TRBJ2-7,TGCGCCAGCAGCGATGGGGGGGTCGAGCAGTACTTC,CASSDGGVEQYF